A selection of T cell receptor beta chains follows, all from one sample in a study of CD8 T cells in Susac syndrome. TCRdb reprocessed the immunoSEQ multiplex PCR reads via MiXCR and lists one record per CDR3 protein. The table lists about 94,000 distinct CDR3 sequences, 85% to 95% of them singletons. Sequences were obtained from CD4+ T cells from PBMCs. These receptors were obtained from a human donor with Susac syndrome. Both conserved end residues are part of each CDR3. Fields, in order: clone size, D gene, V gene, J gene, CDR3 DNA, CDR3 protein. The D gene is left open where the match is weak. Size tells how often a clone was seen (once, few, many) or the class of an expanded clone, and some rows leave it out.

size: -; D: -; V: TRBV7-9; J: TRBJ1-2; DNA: TGTGCCAGCAGCTACTCAGGGGCTGACTATGGCTACACCTTC; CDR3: CASSYSGADYGYTF
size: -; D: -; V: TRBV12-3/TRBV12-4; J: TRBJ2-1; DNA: TGTGCCAGCAGTCCCCCTCCCAGGGGAGATGAGCAGTTCTTC; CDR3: CASSPPPRGDEQFF
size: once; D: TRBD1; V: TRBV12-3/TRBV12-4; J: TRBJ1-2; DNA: TGTGCCAGCAGTCTAAAGGGGACAGCCCGTACTTATGGCTACACCTTC; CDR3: CASSLKGTARTYGYTF
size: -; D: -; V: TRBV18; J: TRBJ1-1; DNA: TGTGCCAGCGCCGACAGCATGAACACTGAAGCTTTCTTT; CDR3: CASADSMNTEAFF
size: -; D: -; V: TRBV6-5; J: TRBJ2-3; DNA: TGTGCCAGCAGTCACCCCTCGTCAGGGAGCGTCACAGATACGCAGTATTTT; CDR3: CASSHPSSGSVTDTQYF
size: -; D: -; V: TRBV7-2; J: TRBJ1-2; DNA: TGTGCCAGCAGCTTAGGCGGGACCAACTATGGCTACACCTTC; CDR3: CASSLGGTNYGYTF
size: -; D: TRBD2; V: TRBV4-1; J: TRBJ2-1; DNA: TGCGCCAGCAGCCCACTAGCGGGGGGCCACTCCTACAATGAGCAGTTCTTC; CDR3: CASSPLAGGHSYNEQFF
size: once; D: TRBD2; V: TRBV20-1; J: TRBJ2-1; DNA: TGCAGTGCTAGAGTTAGCGGGGGGGGTATTGAGCAGTTCTTC; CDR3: CSARVSGGGIEQFF
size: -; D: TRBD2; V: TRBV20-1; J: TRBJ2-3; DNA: TGCAGTGCTGCGTTCGCGGGGGGGACAGATACGCAGTATTTT; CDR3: CSAAFAGGTDTQYF
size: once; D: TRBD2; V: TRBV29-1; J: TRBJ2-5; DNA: TGCAGCGTTCCTGGACTAGCGGGGCAAGAGACCCAGTACTTC; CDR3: CSVPGLAGQETQYF
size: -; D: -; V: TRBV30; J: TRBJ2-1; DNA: TGTGCCTGGAGTGTGGGTATTTCCTACAATGAGCAGTTCTTC; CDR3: CAWSVGISYNEQFF
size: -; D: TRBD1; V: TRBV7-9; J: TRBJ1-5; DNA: TGTGCCAGCAGCTTCGGACAGGATCAGCCCCAGCATTTT; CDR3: CASSFGQDQPQHF
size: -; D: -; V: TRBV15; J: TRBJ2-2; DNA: TGTGCCACCAGCAGAGATGGACTCCCGAACACCGGGGAGCTGTTTTTT; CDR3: CATSRDGLPNTGELFF
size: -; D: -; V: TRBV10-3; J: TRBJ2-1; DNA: TGTGCCATCAGTGAACAGGGTATGTCCTACAATGAGCAGTTCTTC; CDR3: CAISEQGMSYNEQFF
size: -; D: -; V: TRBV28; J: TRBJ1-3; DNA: TGTGCCAGCAGTCCACCGGACAGCATAACGACGCGAAACACCATATATTTT; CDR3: CASSPPDSITTRNTIYF
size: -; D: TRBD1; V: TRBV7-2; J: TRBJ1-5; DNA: TGTGCCAGCAGCGAGACAGGGGAGAGCAATCAGCCCCAGCATTTT; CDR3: CASSETGESNQPQHF
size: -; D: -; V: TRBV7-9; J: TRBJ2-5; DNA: TGTGCCAGCAGCTTAAACAGGGAGACCCAGTACTTC; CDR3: CASSLNRETQYF
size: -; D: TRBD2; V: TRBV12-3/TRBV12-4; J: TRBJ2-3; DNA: TGTGCCAGCAGTTTCGGACTAGCGGACACAGATACGCAGTATTTT; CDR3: CASSFGLADTDTQYF
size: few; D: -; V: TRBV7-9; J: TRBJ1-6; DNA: TGTGCCAGCAGCTGGGAATCGAATTCACCCCTCCACTTT; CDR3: CASSWESNSPLHF
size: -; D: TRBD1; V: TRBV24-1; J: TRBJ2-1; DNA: TGTGCCACCAGTGACAGACAGGGACCCTCATTCAATGAGCAGTTCTTC; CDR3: CATSDRQGPSFNEQFF
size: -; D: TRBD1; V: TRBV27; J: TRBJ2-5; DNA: TGTGCCAGCAGTTTATCGACGGGGGACAGGGAGTACTTC; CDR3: CASSLSTGDREYF
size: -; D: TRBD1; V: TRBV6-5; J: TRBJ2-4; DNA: TGTGCCAGCACCCTCACAACCGGGACAGGGAACATTCAGTACTTC; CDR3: CASTLTTGTGNIQYF
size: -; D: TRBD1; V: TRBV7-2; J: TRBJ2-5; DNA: TGTGCCAGCAGGGACGGGACAGGGGCAGGATGGGAGACCCAGTACTTC; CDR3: CASRDGTGAGWETQYF
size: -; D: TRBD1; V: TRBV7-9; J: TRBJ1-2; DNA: TGTGCCAGCAGCTCGCCCACAGGGGGCTATGGCTACACCTTC; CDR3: CASSSPTGGYGYTF
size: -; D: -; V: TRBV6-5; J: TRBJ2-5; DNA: TGTGCCAGCCAGGGGCTAGCGGAGACCCAGTACTTC; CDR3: CASQGLAETQYF
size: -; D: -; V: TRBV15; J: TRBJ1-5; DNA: TGTGCCACCAGACAGGATTATGGTCAGCCCCAGCATTTT; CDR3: CATRQDYGQPQHF
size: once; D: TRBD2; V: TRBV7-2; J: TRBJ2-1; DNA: TGTGCCAGCAGCATGACTAGCTATGAGCAGTTCTTC; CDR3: CASSMTSYEQFF
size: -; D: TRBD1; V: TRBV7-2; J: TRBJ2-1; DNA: TGTGCCAGCAGCTCCCCGGGACAGGGCGATGAGCAGTTCTTC; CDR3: CASSSPGQGDEQFF
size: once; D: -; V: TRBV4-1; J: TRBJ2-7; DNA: TGCGCCAGCAGCCAAGTTTTCAACGAGCAGTACTTC; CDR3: CASSQVFNEQYF
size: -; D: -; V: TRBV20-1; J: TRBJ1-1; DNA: TGCAGTGCTAAGGTAAACACTGAAGCTTTCTTT; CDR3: CSAKVNTEAFF
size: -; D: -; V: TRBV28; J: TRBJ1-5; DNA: TGTGCCAGCAGTTTCCTCACCTTTGGCAATCAGCCCCAGCATTTT; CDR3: CASSFLTFGNQPQHF
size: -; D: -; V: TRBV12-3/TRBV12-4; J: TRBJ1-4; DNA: TGTGCCAGCAGACGACGGGACACCCAAGAACTGTTTTTT; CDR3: CASRRRDTQELFF
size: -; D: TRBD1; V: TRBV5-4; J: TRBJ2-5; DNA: TGTGCCAGCAGCTTGGCCGGGACAGGGGGTGGGACCCAGTACTTC; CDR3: CASSLAGTGGGTQYF